Following are 10 T cell receptor beta chains from one sample sequenced in a study of blood T cells in healthy people across ages. Together with a sample-barcoded 5' primer, a J-beta primer mix was included in a second PCR lasting about 6 to 12 cycles. TCRdb reprocessed the 5' RACE reads via MiXCR and lists one record per CDR3 protein. The sample holds roughly 680,000 distinct CDR3 sequences, 49% seen once. The sample was blood. All receptors come from a woman aged 55 to 70 in good health.

This clonotype has just a few counts. The chain carries TRBV7-2 and TRBJ2-7, with D tentatively TRBD1 (6 bases). This CDR3 has 14 amino acids. V lost 5 bases, J lost 0 bases, and 11 bases lay in between. Germline values: CDR1 SGHTA, CDR2 FQGNSA. CDR3: CASSHDRTSYEQYF. CDR3 nucleotide sequence: TGTGCCAGCAGCCACGACAGGACCTCCTACGAGCAGTACTTC.

J is TRBJ2-1 and V is TRBV7-2; D remains unclear. V lost 5 bases and J lost 9, with 14 bases in between. In germline, CDR1 is SGHTA, CDR2 FQGNSA. The CDR3 contains 13 residues. The CDR3 DNA reads as TGTGCCAGCAGCCCAAGGGCTATCGGTGAGCAGTTCTTC. As protein: CASSPRAIGEQFF.

In its sample, this clonotype was seen a few times. The V gene is TRBV7-6, the J gene TRBJ2-5; the D is unclear. CDR3 size: 14 residues. V was shortened by 1 base and J by 0 bases, with 6 bases between the two germline ends. Germline V gene data show CDR1 as SGHVS and CDR2 as FNYEAQ. In nucleotides, the CDR3 is TGTGCCAGCAGCTTAGAAAGTCACCAAGAGACCCAGTACTTC. It translates to CASSLESHQETQYF.

The rearrangement links TRBV28 to TRBJ2-7; perhaps TRBD2 as D (7 bases). From germline, CDR1 is MDHEN and CDR2 SYDVKM. This CDR3 has 14 residues. V gave up 10 bases and J gave up 7 bases, with 23 bases separating them. The CDR3 region is CAIDTGPGGNEQYF. DNA of the CDR3: TGTGCCATCGATACAGGACCGGGGGGCAATGAGCAGTACTTC. Combining the CDR3 with reference TRBV28 and TRBJ2-7 gives the whole variable domain DVKVTQSSRYLVKRTGEKVFLECVQDMDHENMFWYRQDPGLGLRLIYFSYDVKMKEKGDIPEGYSVSREKKERFSLILESASTNQTSMYLCAIDTGPGGNEQYFGPGTRLTVT.

The chain links TRBV28 to TRBJ1-1; D may be TRBD1 (5 bases). Germline CDR1 reads MDHEN; CDR2 reads SYDVKM. Trimming cost V 3 bases and J 1 base, with 12 bases left between them. This CDR3 spans 15 amino acids. The CDR3 coding sequence is TGTGCCAGCAGTTTTTCTGCAGGGTGGAACACTGAAGCTTTCTTT. Encoded protein: CASSFSAGWNTEAFF. Based on the CDR3 plus reference TRBV28 and TRBJ1-1, the full variable domain is DVKVTQSSRYLVKRTGEKVFLECVQDMDHENMFWYRQDPGLGLRLIYFSYDVKMKEKGDIPEGYSVSREKKERFSLILESASTNQTSMYLCASSFSAGWNTEAFFGQGTRLTVV.

The chain uses TRBV20-1 and TRBJ2-7; TRBD2 is a possible D gene (6 bases). CDR1 DFQATT and CDR2 SNEGSKA come from the germline V gene (reference sequence). This CDR3 region has 12 residues. Trimming pared 4 bases from V and 4 bases from J, leaving 11 bases between. The CDR3 coding sequence is TGCAGTGCTACGGAGGGCCTTTACGAGCAGTACTTC. Translating gives CSATEGLYEQYF.

The J gene is TRBJ1-4, the V gene TRBV18, with a tentative D call TRBD1 (5 bases). With 0 bases removed from V and 7 bases from J, the gap between germline ends came to 12 bases. This CDR3 spans 15 amino acids. The germline V gene has CDR1 KGHSH and CDR2 LQKENI. The CDR3 coding sequence is TGTGCCAGCTCACCACCTTCGGGACGGGGTGAAAAACTGTTTTTT. Protein product: CASSPPSGRGEKLFF. Combining the CDR3 with reference TRBV18 and TRBJ1-4 gives the whole variable domain NAGVMQNPRHLVRRRGQEARLRCSPMKGHSHVYWYRQLPEEGLKFMVYLQKENIIDESGMPKERFSAEFPKEGPSILRIQQVVRGDSAAYFCASSPPSGRGEKLFFGSGTQLSVL.

The genes are TRBV5-1 and TRBJ1-5, with no clear D. This CDR3 has 14 residues. The V and J ends lost 4 bases and 5 bases respectively, with 13 bases between them. Per the germline V gene, CDR1 is SGHRS and CDR2 is YFSETQ. CDR3 residues: CASSHGPDDQPQHF. The CDR3, as DNA: TGCGCCAGCAGCCATGGACCCGACGATCAGCCCCAGCATTTT.

This clonotype appeared a few times. CDR3 bases: TGTGCCAGCAGCTGGGACAGGGGAGGCTATGGCTACACCTTC. Translated, it gives CASSWDRGGYGYTF. The chain has TRBV5-4 and TRBJ1-2; 10 bases agree with TRBD1. Germline V gene sequence: CDR1 SGHNT, CDR2 YYREEE (reference sequence). The CDR3 is 14 residues long. J was trimmed by 4 bases and V by 3 bases; bases with no gene match: 3.

The genes are TRBV7-9 and TRBJ1-2; 7 nucleotides agree with TRBD1. The ends lost 5 bases at V and 3 bases at J; junction bases unmatched: 6. The CDR3 runs 14 residues. Germline V gives CDR1 SEHNR, CDR2 FQNEAQ (reference sequence). Here the CDR3 reads CASSPQGGHYGYTF. The CDR3 region has the DNA TGTGCCAGCAGCCCCCAGGGGGGTCACTATGGCTACACCTTC.